The clone carrying this TCR beta chain was seen a handful of times. The antigen remains undetermined. The data were obtained in a study of cytomegalovirus exposure and HLA in healthy donors. Study background: Approximately 80 million unique TCRs from HLA-typed donors were held in an early data release.

Findings and limits, study-wide: After further analysis at a later stage, some 15,000 TCR beta sequences were associated with HLA alleles at 0.05 false discovery rate. It was shown in a later analysis that HLA-associated TCR beta chains were more clonally expanded than other, equally common chains. Most TCR sequences were uncommon, yet certain public TCRs appeared in many donors.

Both 60 Vbeta primers and 13 Jbeta primers went into the PCR. TCRdb's table, derived via immunoSEQ multiplex PCR, lists solely in-frame clones and lacks some. The table includes tens of thousands of clones, around 84% detected once. Sequencing was carried out using PBMCs. The sequence was obtained from a woman between 40 and 55 years old in good health and CMV-seropositive.

The CDR3 protein is CAIREGLVNEQFF. In DNA, the CDR3 is TGTGCCATCAGAGAGGGACTAGTGAATGAGCAGTTCTTC. The chain recombines TRBV10-3 with TRBJ2-1; 8 nucleotides match TRBD2. Germline assignment: CDR1 ENHRY and CDR2 SYGVKD. V gave up 6 bases and J gave up 7 bases; unmatched junction bases: 5. The CDR3 covers 13 residues.